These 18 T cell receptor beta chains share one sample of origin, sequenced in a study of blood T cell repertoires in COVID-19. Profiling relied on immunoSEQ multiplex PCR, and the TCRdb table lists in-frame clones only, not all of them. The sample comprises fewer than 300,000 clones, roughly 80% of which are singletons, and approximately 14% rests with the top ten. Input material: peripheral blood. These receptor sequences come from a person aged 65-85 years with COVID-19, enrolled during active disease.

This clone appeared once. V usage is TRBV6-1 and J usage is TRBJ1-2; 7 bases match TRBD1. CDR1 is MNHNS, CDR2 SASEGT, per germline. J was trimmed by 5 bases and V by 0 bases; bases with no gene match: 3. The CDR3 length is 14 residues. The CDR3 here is CASSEARDRYGYTF. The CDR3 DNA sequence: TGTGCCAGCAGTGAAGCGCGGGACAGATATGGCTACACCTTC.

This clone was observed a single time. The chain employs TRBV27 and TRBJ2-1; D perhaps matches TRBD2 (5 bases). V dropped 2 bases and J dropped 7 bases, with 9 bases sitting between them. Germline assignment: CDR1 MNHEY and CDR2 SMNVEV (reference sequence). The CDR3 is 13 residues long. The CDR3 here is CASSLNTGNEQFF. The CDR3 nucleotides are TGTGCCAGCAGTTTAAATACGGGGAATGAGCAGTTCTTC.

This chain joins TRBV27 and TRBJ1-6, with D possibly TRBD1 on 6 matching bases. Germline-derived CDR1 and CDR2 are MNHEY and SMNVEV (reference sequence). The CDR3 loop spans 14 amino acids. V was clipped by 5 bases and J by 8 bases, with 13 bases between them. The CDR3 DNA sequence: TGTGCCAGCAGTCCATCAGGGGCATATTCACCCCTCCACTTT. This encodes CASSPSGAYSPLHF.

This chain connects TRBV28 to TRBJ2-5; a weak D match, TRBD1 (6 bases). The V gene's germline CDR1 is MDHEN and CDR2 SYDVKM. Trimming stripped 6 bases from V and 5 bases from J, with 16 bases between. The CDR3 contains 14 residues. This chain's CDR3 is CASRRGHNLETQYF. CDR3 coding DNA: TGTGCCAGCAGGAGGGGACACAATCTCGAGACCCAGTACTTC.

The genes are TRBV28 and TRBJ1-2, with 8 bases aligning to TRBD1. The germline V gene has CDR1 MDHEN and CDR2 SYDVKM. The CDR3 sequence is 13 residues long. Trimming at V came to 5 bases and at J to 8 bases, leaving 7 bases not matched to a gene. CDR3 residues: CASSAERTGGYTF. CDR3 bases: TGTGCCAGCAGTGCAGAGAGGACAGGGGGCTACACCTTC.

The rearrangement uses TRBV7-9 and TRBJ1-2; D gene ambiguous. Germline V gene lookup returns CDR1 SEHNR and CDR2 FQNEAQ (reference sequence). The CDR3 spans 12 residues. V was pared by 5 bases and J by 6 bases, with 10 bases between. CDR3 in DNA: TGTGCCAGCAGCAAAACAGACCATGGCTACACCTTC. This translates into CASSKTDHGYTF.

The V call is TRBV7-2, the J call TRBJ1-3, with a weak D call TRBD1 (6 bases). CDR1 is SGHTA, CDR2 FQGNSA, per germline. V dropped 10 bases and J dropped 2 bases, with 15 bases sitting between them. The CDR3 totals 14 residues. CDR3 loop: CAITGGATGNTIYF. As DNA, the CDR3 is TGTGCCATAACCGGGGGGGCGACTGGAAACACCATATATTTT. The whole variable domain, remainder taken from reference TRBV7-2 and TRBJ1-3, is GAGVSQSPSNKVTEKGKDVELRCDPISGHTALYWYRQSLGQGLEFLIYFQGNSAPDKSGLPSDRFSAERTGGSVSTLTIQRTQQEDSAVYLCAITGGATGNTIYFGEGSWLTVV.

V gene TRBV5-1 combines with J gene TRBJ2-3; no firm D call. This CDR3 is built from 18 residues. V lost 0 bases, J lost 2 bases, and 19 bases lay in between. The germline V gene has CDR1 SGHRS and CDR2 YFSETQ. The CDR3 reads CASSLVLSRVTLTDTQYF. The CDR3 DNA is TGCGCCAGCAGCTTGGTTCTGAGTCGGGTTACGCTCACAGATACGCAGTATTTT.

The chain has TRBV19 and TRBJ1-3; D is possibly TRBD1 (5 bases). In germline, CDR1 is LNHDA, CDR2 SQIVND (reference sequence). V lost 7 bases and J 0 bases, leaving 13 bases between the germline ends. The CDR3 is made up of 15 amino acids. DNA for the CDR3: TGTGCCAGTAAGAGACAGTTAAGCTCTGGAAACACCATATATTTT. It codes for CASKRQLSSGNTIYF.

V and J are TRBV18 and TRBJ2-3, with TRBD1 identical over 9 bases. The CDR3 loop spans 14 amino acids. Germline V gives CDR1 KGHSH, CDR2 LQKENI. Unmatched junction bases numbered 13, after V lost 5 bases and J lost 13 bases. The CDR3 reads CASSGSTRDRVKYF. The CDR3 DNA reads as TGTGCCAGCTCAGGATCAACCCGGGACAGGGTAAAGTATTTT.

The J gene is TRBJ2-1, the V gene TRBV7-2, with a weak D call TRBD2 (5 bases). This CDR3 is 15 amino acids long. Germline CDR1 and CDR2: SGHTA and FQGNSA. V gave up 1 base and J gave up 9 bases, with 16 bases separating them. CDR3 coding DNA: TGTGCCAGCAGCTTAGGGAGGACGGGCACGCTTGAGCAGTTCTTC. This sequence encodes CASSLGRTGTLEQFF.

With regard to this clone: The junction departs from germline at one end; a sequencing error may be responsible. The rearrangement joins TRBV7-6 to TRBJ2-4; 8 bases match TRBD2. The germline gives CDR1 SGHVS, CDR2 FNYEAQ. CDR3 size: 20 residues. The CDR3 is CASTLSGLREARIWRDIQYF. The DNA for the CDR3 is TGTGCCAGCACCTTATCAGGGTTGCGGGAGGCCAGGATCTGGAGGGACATTCAGTACTTC.

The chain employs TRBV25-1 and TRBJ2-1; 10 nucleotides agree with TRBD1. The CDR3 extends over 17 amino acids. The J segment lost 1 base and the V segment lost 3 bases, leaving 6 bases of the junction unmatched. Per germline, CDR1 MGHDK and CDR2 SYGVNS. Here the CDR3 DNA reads TGTGCCAGCAGTGAGGATATGGACAGGGGGTCCTACAATGAGCAGTTCTTC. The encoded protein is CASSEDMDRGSYNEQFF.

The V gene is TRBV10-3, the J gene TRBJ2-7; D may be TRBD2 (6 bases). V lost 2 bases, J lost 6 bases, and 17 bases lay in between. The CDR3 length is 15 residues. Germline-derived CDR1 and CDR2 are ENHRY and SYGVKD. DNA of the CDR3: TGTGCCATCAGTGAGCTCTGGAGGGCCCAAGGCGAGCAGTACTTC. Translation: CAISELWRAQGEQYF.

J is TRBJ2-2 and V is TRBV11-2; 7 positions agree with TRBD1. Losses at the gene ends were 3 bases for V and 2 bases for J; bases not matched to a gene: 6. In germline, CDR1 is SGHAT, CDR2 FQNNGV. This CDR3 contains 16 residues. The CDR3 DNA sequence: TGTGCCAGCAGCTTTATAACAGGGGCTAACACCGGGGAGCTGTTTTTT. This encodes CASSFITGANTGELFF. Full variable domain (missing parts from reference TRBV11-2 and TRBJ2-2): EAGVAQSPRYKIIEKRQSVAFWCNPISGHATLYWYQQILGQGPKLLIQFQNNGVVDDSQLPKDRFSAERLKGVDSTLKIQPAKLEDSAVYLCASSFITGANTGELFFGEGSRLTVL.

As DNA, the CDR3 is TGTGCCACAGGGGGGACAGGGAACACTGAAGCTTTCTTT. This sequence encodes CATGGTGNTEAFF. V usage is TRBV10-3 and J usage is TRBJ1-1; 8 nucleotides line up with TRBD1. The CDR3 spans 13 residues. Looked up from germline, CDR1 is ENHRY and CDR2 is SYGVKD. V lost 10 bases to trimming and J lost 1 base; unmatched junction nucleotides: 5.

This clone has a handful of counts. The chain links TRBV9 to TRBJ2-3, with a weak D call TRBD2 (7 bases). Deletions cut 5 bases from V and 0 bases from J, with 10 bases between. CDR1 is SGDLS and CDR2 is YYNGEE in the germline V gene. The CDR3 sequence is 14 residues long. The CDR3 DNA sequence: TGTGCCAGCAGAAGGGGGGGGAGCACAGATACGCAGTATTTT. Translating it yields CASRRGGSTDTQYF.

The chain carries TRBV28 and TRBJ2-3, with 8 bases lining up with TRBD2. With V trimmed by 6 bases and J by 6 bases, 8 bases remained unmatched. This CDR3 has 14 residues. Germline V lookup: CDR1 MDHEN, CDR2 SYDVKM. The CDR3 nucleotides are TGTGCCAGCAGGACCGGGGGGGCCGAGGATACGCAGTATTTT. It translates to CASRTGGAEDTQYF.